The present T cell receptor beta chain was sequenced within a study of shared clonotypes between healthy human individuals. Looking at the study overall: Donors had three CD4 naive, three CD4 memory, two CD8 naive and one CD8 memory plate apiece. Study findings and constraints: Inspection by rarefaction showed sorted-subset sequencing to be incomplete despite large depth. Roughly 5% of naive CD4 clonotypes were common to a handful of donors.

Both subsets, CD45RA+ naive and CD45RA-negative memory, were split from the CD4+ cells. The V segment lost 2 bases and the J segment 4 bases; nucleotides outside the gene matches: 7. In germline, CDR1 is LGHNA, CDR2 YSLEER. This CDR3 comprises 17 residues. As for this clone: The antigen remains undetermined.

The method was immunoSEQ multiplex PCR; TCRdb's version includes in-frame clones alone and lacks a portion of them. The sample holds millions of clones; approximately 95% are singletons and the top ten take roughly 0.13%. This clonotype was obtained from a man between 18 and 35 years old in good health. The chain is built from TRBV4-3 and TRBJ2-3; 12 bases match TRBD1. The sequenced sample was naive CD4+ T cells sorted from blood. Specified subset: CD45RA+ positively selected. The CDR3, as DNA: TGCGCCAGCAGCCAAACACTGGGACAGGGGGCGTCAGATACGCAGTATTTT. It translates to CASSQTLGQGASDTQYF.